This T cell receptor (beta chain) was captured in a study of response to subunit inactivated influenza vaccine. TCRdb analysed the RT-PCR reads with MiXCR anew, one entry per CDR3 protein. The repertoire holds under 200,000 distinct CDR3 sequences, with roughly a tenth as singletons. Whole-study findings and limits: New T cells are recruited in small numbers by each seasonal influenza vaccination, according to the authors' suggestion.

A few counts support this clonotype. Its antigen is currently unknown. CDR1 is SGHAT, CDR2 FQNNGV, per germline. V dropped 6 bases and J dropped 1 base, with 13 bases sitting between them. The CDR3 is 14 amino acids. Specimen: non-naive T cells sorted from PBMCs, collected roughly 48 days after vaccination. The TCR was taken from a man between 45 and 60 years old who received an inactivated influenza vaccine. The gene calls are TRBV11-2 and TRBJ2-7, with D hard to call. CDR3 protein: CASSRGTESYEQYF. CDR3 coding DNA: TGTGCCAGCAGTCGCGGCACCGAATCCTACGAGCAGTACTTC.